The 2 T cell receptor beta chains given below trace back to one sample, sequenced in a study of metastatic and nonmetastatic thyroid tumors. All patients were untreated before thyroid surgery. MiXCR was used by TCRdb to re-call the PCR reads. In the table there are some 20,000 clones, approximately 15% of which are singletons. The sequencing input was blood. The source of these receptors is a female donor with papillary thyroid cancer or a benign thyroid nodule (not recorded which). Some clones in this sample may be carry-over from other donors' samples.

V and J are TRBV11-3 and TRBJ2-7; maybe TRBD1 (6 bases). The CDR3 totals 14 residues. The V gene's germline CDR1 is SGHNT and CDR2 YENEEA. Trimming stripped 5 bases from V and 4 bases from J, with 15 bases between. This CDR3 reads CASSPGALGYEQYF. The CDR3, as DNA: TGTGCCAGCAGCCCAGGGGCTTTGGGGTACGAGCAGTACTTC.

This clone is deemed medium-sized. The V and J genes are TRBV28 and TRBJ1-2, with D perhaps TRBD1 (5 bases). The CDR3 has 17 residues. From germline, CDR1 is MDHEN and CDR2 SYDVKM. Trimming shortened V by 4 bases and J by 0 bases, and 18 bases separated the two germline ends. Written as DNA, the CDR3 is TGTGCCAGCAGTTCGACTCCAAGAGGGACCACTAACTATGGCTACACCTTC. It specifies CASSSTPRGTTNYGYTF.